Below, 18 T cell receptor beta chains from the same sample are listed, as sequenced in a study of cytomegalovirus exposure and HLA in healthy donors. The PCR was carried out with 60 Vbeta primers and 13 Jbeta primers. Method: immunoSEQ multiplex PCR; TCRdb's copy keeps in-frame clones and lacks some. The sample has roughly 100,000 clones; 70% are singletons. Sequenced material: PBMCs. The receptors were gathered from a woman aged 45-65 years in good health and CMV-seropositive.

Only a few counts were recorded for this clone. At one boundary the junction diverges from the germline segment, which might be a read error. At the DNA level, this CDR3 is encoded by other sequences in the same sample as well. This chain uses TRBV4-1 with TRBJ1-5; D gene ambiguous. CDR1 and CDR2 (germline): MGHRA, YSYEKL. The CDR3 is made up of 14 amino acids. The CDR3 bases are TGTGCCAGCAGCCAAGATCAGGGCAATCAGCCCCAGCATTTT. The encoded protein is CASSQDQGNQPQHF.

This clone was counted only a few times. The gene calls are TRBV19 and TRBJ1-5; possible D gene TRBD1, 6 bases. CDR1 is LNHDA, CDR2 SQIVND, per germline (reference sequence). The CDR3 runs to 14 residues. With 3 bases removed from V and 7 bases from J, the gap between germline ends came to 13 bases. CDR3 nucleotide sequence: TGTGCCAGTAGTATCGTTTGGGGGCAACAGCCCCAGCATTTT. It yields the protein CASSIVWGQQPQHF.

The J gene is TRBJ2-5, the V gene TRBV7-2, with 8 bases identical to TRBD1. Germline CDR1 SGHTA, CDR2 FQGNSA. V trimming: 2 bases; J trimming: 2 bases; junction bases outside the gene matches: 1. CDR3 length equals 14 residues. CDR3 sequence (DNA): TGTGCCAGCAGCTTACGACAGGGGCAAGAGACCCAGTACTTC. It is translated as CASSLRQGQETQYF.

This sequence joins TRBV5-1 and TRBJ2-4, with D possibly being TRBD2 (6 bases). V was pared by 4 bases and J by 5 bases, with 13 bases between. Germline V gene data show CDR1 as SGHRS and CDR2 as YFSETQ. The CDR3 runs 14 residues. The CDR3 reads CASSPGGPENIQYF. DNA for the CDR3: TGCGCCAGCAGCCCCGGGGGACCTGAAAACATTCAGTACTTC.

The chain uses TRBV6-5 and TRBJ2-1, with D maybe TRBD2 (6 bases). The CDR3 covers 12 residues. Germline values: CDR1 MNHEY, CDR2 SVGAGI. Deletions cut 6 bases from V and 7 bases from J, with 10 bases between. For the CDR3, the DNA is TGTGCCAGCAGGCCCAGCGGGAATGAGCAGTTCTTC. Amino acid sequence: CASRPSGNEQFF.

The chain uses TRBV7-9 and TRBJ2-5, with D uncertain. The CDR3 is 13 residues long. Trimming cost V 4 bases and J 8 bases, with 14 bases left between them. The germline V gene encodes CDR1 SEHNR and CDR2 FQNEAQ (reference sequence). CDR3 in DNA: TGTGCCAGCAGCTCGCTGACCCACAGAACCCAGTACTTC. Protein sequence: CASSSLTHRTQYF.

This clone has only a few counts. The V gene is TRBV4-1, the J gene TRBJ2-1, with 7 bases that match TRBD2. Germline assignment: CDR1 MGHRA and CDR2 YSYEKL. This CDR3 spans 15 amino acids. The trim removed 1 base at V and 9 bases at J, leaving 9 bases unmatched. As DNA, the CDR3 is TGCGCCAGCAGCCAAGGGGGTGGGAGGGCCCCTGAGCAGTTCTTC. Amino acid sequence: CASSQGGGRAPEQFF.

A few counts support this clone. It differs at one base from a far larger clone, so likely a read error. Other DNA sequences of this sample code for an identical CDR3. V is TRBV4-1 and J is TRBJ2-3, with a possible D match to TRBD1 (6 bases). The CDR3 length is 14 residues. CDR1 is MGHRA, CDR2 YSYEKL, per germline. The V gene lost 5 bases and the J gene lost 2 bases, with 11 bases spanning the gap. CDR3 residues: CASSSGQFTDTQYF. CDR3 in DNA: TGCGCCAGCAGCTCAGGACAGTTCACAGATACGCAGTATTTT.

The chain is built from TRBV19 and TRBJ2-1; possibly TRBD2 for D (6 bases). Germline assignment: CDR1 LNHDA and CDR2 SQIVND (reference sequence). The CDR3 totals 18 residues. Deletions cut 0 bases from V and 7 bases from J, with 22 bases between. The CDR3 reads CASSIDGPGAPGQNEQFF. The CDR3 DNA is TGTGCCAGTAGTATAGACGGACCGGGAGCTCCGGGGCAAAATGAGCAGTTCTTC.

This clone was counted between two and nine times. This sequence joins TRBV7-3 and TRBJ2-1; D gene uncertain. Germline V gene sequence: CDR1 SGHTA, CDR2 FQGTGA. CDR3 size: 14 residues. Trimming removed 2 bases at V and 5 bases at J, with 10 bases between. The chain's CDR3 is CASSLGQANNEQFF. The CDR3 region has the DNA TGTGCCAGCAGCTTAGGGCAGGCAAACAATGAGCAGTTCTTC.

The rearrangement joins TRBV18 to TRBJ2-7; 11 positions match TRBD1. Germline CDR1 and CDR2: KGHSH and LQKENI. The CDR3 length is 14 residues. Trimming cost V 6 bases and J 4 bases; bases outside gene matches: 5. CDR3 residues: CASSPGTGGYEQYF. The CDR3 nucleotides are TGTGCCAGCTCCCCTGGGACAGGGGGATACGAGCAGTACTTC.

The chain joins TRBV7-2 to TRBJ2-7; D is possibly TRBD1 (6 bases). The CDR3 consists of 13 residues. V was trimmed by 4 bases and J by 5 bases, leaving 12 bases between them. CDR1 is SGHTA, CDR2 FQGNSA, per germline. CDR3 DNA: TGTGCCAGCAGCTACAGGGCGAGCAACGAGCAGTACTTC. It yields the protein CASSYRASNEQYF.

This clone was counted only a few times. The gene calls are TRBV6-5 and TRBJ1-2, with TRBD1 matching over 7 bases. CDR3 length: 14 residues. With V trimmed by 6 bases and J by 4 bases, 8 bases remained unmatched. Germline CDR1 MNHEY, CDR2 SVGAGI. CDR3 coding DNA: TGTGCCAGCAGAGACAGGGTATTGAGCTATGGCTACACCTTC. This translates into CASRDRVLSYGYTF.

V and J are TRBV7-3 and TRBJ2-1; TRBD1 agrees at 7 bases. The CDR3 spans 17 residues. V trimming: 5 bases; J trimming: 8 bases; junction bases outside the gene matches: 18. CDR1 is SGHTA and CDR2 is FQGTGA in the germline V gene. The CDR3 reads CASSLQTGPTALDEQFF. In DNA form, the CDR3 reads TGTGCCAGCAGCCTGCAGACAGGGCCGACGGCGTTGGATGAGCAGTTCTTC.

The chain combines TRBV2 with TRBJ2-3; D may be TRBD1 (5 bases). CDR1 SNHLY and CDR2 FYNNEI come from the germline V gene. This CDR3 is 14 amino acids long. V was shortened by 4 bases and J by 2 bases, with 10 bases between the two germline ends. The CDR3: CASSVRQYTDTQYF. DNA of the CDR3: TGTGCCAGCAGTGTGAGACAGTACACAGATACGCAGTATTTT.

The rearrangement links TRBV5-1 to TRBJ2-7; TRBD2 aligns across 9 bases. The CDR3 loop spans 15 amino acids. With V trimmed by 2 bases and J by 6 bases, 9 bases remained unmatched. Germline CDR1 SGHRS, CDR2 YFSETQ. As DNA, the CDR3 is TGCGCCAGCAGCTTTAATGGGCGGGAGGGTGGCGAGCAGTACTTC. Protein: CASSFNGREGGEQYF.

The CDR3 nucleotides are TGTGCCAGCAGCCATCCTGGAGGGAATGAGCAGTTCTTC. It is translated as CASSHPGGNEQFF. V and J are TRBV7-3 and TRBJ2-1, with D possibly matching TRBD2 (6 bases). Germline V gives CDR1 SGHTA, CDR2 FQGTGA. There are 13 residues in the CDR3. The V end lost 5 bases, the J end lost 7 bases, and 12 bases lay between the germline ends. Full variable domain (outside the CDR3, taken from reference TRBV7-3 and TRBJ2-1): GAGVSQTPSNKVTEKGKYVELRCDPISGHTALYWYRQSLGQGPEFLIYFQGTGAADDSGLPNDRFFAVRPEGSVSTLKIQRTERGDSAVYLCASSHPGGNEQFFGPGTRLTVL.

V and J are TRBV6-6 and TRBJ1-1, with 7 bases lining up with TRBD1. The V gene end was trimmed by 2 bases and the J gene end by 4 bases; junction bases not matched to a gene: 7. CDR3 length equals 15 residues. Germline V gene lookup returns CDR1 MNHNY and CDR2 SVGAGI (reference sequence). This CDR3 is CASSYRPDRATEAFF. The CDR3 DNA follows: TGTGCCAGCAGTTACAGACCCGACAGGGCCACTGAAGCTTTCTTT.